This T cell receptor (beta chain) was observed in a study of ipilimumab plus nivolumab after autologous stem cell transplantation. Study-level background: Median doses per patient: a few ipilimumab, about 8 nivolumab.

The assay was immunoSEQ multiplex PCR, and TCRdb's table has in-frame clones only and misses some. In the table there are fewer than 30,000 clones, around 84% of which are singletons. The CDR3 runs to 13 residues. Between the trimmed V and J ends, which lost 5 bases and 3 bases, there was a span of 10 bases. Per the germline V gene, CDR1 is LNHDA and CDR2 is SQIVND (reference sequence). Patients got 3 mg/kg IV nivolumab weeks 1, 4, 7, 10, then biweekly through week 26. This clone is medium-sized (0.01 to 0.1%) by share. The rearrangement uses TRBV19 and TRBJ1-2; no reliable D call. The material was PBMCs, obtained in a trial of ipilimumab plus nivolumab as post-transplant consolidation. The TCR sequence derives from a male donor with diffuse large B-cell lymphoma. CDR3 loop: CASSLDGDYGYTF. Written as DNA, the CDR3 is TGTGCCAGTAGTCTTGACGGTGACTATGGCTACACCTTC.